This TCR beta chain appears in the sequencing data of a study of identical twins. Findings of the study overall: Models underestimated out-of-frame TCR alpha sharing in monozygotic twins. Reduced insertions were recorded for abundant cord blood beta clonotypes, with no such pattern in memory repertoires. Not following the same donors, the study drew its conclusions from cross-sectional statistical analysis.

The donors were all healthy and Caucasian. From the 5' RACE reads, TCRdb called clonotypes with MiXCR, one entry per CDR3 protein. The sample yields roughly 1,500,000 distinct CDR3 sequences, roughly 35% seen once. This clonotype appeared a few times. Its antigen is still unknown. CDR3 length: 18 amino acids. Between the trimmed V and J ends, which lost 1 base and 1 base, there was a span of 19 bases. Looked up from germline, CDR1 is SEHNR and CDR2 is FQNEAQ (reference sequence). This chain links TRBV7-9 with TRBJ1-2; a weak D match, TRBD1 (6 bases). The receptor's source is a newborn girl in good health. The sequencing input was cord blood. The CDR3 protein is CASSLVGRGPIFNYGYTF. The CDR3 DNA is TGTGCCAGCAGCTTAGTAGGCAGGGGTCCAATTTTTAACTATGGCTACACCTTC. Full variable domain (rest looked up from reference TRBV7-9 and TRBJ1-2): DTGVSQNPRHKITKRGQNVTFRCDPISEHNRLYWYRQTLGQGPEFLTYFQNEAQLEKSRLLSDRFSAERPKGSFSTLEIQRTEQGDSAMYLCASSLVGRGPIFNYGYTFGSGTRLTVV.